This T cell receptor beta chain was obtained from a study of blood T cell repertoires in COVID-19. As handled by the study authors: The authors estimated nucleated cell counts from reference gene primer amplification. Libraries were prepared by immunoSEQ multiplex PCR; TCRdb keeps only in-frame clonotypes and omits some of them. The D gene and trimming were derived from the DNA, and the V and J assignments and clone size from that table. The sample carries roughly 260,000 clones, roughly nine tenths recorded once. This TCR derives from a man aged 40-49 years who had recovered from COVID-19. Sequences were obtained from peripheral blood.

The CDR3 bases are TGTGCCAGCAGTCGGGACAGGGCCTCCGAGCAGTACTTC. This translates into CASSRDRASEQYF. The J gene is TRBJ2-7, the V gene TRBV6-6; 9 bases line up with TRBD1. The length of the CDR3 is 13 residues. V gave up 5 bases and J gave up 6 bases; unmatched junction bases: 5. Germline CDR1 is MNHNY and CDR2 is SVGAGI (reference sequence).